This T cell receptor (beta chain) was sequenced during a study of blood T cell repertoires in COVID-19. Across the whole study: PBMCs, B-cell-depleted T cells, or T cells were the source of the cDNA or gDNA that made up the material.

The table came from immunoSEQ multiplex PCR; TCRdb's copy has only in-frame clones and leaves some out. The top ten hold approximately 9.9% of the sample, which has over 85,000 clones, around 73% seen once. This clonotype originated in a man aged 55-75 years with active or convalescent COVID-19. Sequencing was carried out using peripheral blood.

The CDR3 is CASSCGTQKRETQYF. CDR3 nucleotide sequence: TGCGCCAGCAGCTGCGGGACTCAAAAACGAGAGACCCAGTACTTC. The chain uses TRBV23-1 and TRBJ2-5, with D possibly matching TRBD2 (6 bases). TRBV23-1 is sorted into the ORF group, with uncertain function. CDR3 length equals 15 residues. Trimming stripped 6 bases from V and 4 bases from J, with 18 bases between.